This T cell receptor (beta chain) was profiled in a study of OX40 agonist ivuxolimab in advanced cancers. Study in general: Clinicians treated patients with ivuxolimab, an agonistic anti-OX40 (CD134) antibody. Patients receiving dose escalation had hepatocellular carcinoma, melanoma, renal cell or head and neck cancer.

Repertoires were generated with immunoSEQ multiplex PCR, while TCRdb's copy carries only in-frame clones and drops some. The sample has roughly 34,000 clones; about 90% are singletons. This CDR3 has 15 amino acids. Trimming stripped 0 bases from V and 5 bases from J, with 13 bases between. Germline V lookup: CDR1 KGHSH, CDR2 LQKENI. This clone was counted between two and nine times. The source is an adult with an advanced solid tumor such as melanoma, head and neck, liver or kidney cancer. The chain recombines TRBV18 with TRBJ1-1; D is ambiguous. The input for sequencing was CD4+ or CD8+ T cells sorted from blood, taken in a trial of the OX40 agonist ivuxolimab. CDR3 region: CASSPPEGRETEAFF. DNA of the CDR3: TGTGCCAGCTCACCACCAGAAGGTCGAGAAACTGAAGCTTTCTTT.